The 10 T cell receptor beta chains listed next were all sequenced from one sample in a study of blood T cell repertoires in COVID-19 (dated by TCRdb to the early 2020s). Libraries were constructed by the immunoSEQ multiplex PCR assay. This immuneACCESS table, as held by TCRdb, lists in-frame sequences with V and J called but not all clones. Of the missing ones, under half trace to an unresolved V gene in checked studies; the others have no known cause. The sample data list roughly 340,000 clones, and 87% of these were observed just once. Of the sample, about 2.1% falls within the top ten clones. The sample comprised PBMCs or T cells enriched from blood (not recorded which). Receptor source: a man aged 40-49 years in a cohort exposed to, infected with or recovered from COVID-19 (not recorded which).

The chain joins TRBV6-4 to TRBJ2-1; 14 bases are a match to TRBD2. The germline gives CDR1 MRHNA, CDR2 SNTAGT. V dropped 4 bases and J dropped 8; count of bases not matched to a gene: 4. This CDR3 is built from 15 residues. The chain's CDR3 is CASSAGTSGRHEQFF. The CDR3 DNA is TGTGCCAGCAGTGCCGGGACTAGCGGGAGACATGAGCAGTTCTTC.

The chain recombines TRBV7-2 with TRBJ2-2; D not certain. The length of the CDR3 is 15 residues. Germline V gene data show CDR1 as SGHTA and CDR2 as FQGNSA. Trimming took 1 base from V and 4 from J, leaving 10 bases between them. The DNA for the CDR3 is TGTGCCAGCAGCTTAGGCAGCGTGGTCACCGGGGAGCTGTTTTTT. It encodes CASSLGSVVTGELFF.

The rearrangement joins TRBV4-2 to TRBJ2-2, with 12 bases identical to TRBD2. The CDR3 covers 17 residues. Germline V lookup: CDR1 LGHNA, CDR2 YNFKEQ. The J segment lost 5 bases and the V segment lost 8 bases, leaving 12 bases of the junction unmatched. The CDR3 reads CASGLAGGPIDTGELFF. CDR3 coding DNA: TGTGCCAGCGGGCTAGCGGGAGGGCCTATTGATACCGGGGAGCTGTTTTTT.

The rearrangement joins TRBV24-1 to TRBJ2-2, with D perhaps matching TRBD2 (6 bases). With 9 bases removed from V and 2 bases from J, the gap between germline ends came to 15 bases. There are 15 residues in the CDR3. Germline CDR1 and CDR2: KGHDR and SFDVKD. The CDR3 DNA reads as TGTGCCACCCGCACGAGTAGCGGAAACACCGGGGAGCTGTTTTTT. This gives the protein CATRTSSGNTGELFF.

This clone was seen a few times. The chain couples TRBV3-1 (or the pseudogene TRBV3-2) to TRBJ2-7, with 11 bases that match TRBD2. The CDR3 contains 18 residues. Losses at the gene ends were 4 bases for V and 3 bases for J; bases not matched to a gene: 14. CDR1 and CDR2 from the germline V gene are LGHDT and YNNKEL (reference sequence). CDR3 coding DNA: TGTGCCAGCAGCCGGAAGGGTAGCGGGAGGGGATTACTCTACGAGCAGTACTTC. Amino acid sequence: CASSRKGSGRGLLYEQYF.

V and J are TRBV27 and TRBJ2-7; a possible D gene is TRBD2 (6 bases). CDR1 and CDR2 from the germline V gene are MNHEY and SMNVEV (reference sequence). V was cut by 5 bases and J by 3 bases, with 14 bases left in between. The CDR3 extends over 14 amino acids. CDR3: CASSRAGGVYEQYF. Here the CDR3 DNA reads TGTGCCAGCAGTAGAGCGGGCGGGGTCTACGAGCAGTACTTC.

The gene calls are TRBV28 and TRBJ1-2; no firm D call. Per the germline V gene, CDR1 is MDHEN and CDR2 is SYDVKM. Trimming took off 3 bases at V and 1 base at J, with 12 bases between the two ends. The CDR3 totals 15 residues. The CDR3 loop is CASSFVRRVNYGYTF. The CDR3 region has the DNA TGTGCCAGCAGTTTTGTCCGTCGGGTTAACTATGGCTACACCTTC.

The CDR3: CASSYRRGQETQYF. CDR3 coding DNA: TGTGCCAGCAGTTACCGGCGGGGCCAAGAGACCCAGTACTTC. The chain has TRBV6-5 and TRBJ2-5, with D maybe TRBD2 (6 bases). V lost 2 bases to trimming and J lost 1 base, with 8 bases between them. Germline CDR1 reads MNHEY; CDR2 reads SVGAGI. This CDR3 is 14 amino acids long.

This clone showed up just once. In DNA, the CDR3 is TGCGCCAGCAGCCAAAACACCGTCGGGAATGAAAAACTGTTTTTT. The encoded protein is CASSQNTVGNEKLFF. The chain employs TRBV5-1 and TRBJ1-4; D ambiguous. The length of the CDR3 is 15 residues. V was pared by 4 bases and J by 5 bases, with 15 bases between. Germline lookup yields CDR1 SGHRS and CDR2 YFSETQ.

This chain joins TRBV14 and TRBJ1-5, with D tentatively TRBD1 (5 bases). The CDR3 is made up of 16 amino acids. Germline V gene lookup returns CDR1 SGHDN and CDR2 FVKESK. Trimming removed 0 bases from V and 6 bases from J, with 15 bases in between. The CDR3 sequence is CASSQDDKRGSQPQHF. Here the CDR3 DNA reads TGTGCCAGCAGCCAAGACGACAAGCGGGGGAGTCAGCCCCAGCATTTT.